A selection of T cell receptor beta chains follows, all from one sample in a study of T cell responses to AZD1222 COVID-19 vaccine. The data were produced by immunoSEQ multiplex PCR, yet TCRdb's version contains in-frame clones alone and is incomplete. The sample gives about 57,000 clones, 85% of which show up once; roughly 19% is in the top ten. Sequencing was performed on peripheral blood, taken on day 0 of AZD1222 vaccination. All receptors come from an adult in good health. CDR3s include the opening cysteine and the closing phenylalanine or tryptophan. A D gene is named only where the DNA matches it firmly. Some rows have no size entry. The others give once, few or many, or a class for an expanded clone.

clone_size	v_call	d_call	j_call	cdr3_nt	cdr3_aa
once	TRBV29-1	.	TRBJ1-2	TGCAGCGTTGCCGCGTTCGGGGTCCGCTCTAACTATGGCTACACCTTC	CSVAAFGVRSNYGYTF
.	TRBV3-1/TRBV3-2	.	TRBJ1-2	TGTGCCAGCAGCCCCCCCATTAACTATGGCTACACCTTC	CASSPPINYGYTF
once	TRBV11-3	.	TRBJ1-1	TGTGCCAGCAGCTTAGATCCTCGGGCAGGGGCAGCTTTCTTT	CASSLDPRAGAAFF
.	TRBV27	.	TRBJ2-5	TGTGCCAGCAGTTCAGGGGCCAACCAAGAGACCCAGTACTTC	CASSSGANQETQYF
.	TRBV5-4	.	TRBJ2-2	TGTGCCAGCAGCCAAGTGGCGGGGCACGTCGCCGGGGAGCTGTTTTTT	CASSQVAGHVAGELFF
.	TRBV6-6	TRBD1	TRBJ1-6	TGTGCCAGCAGTCGCTACCGTCCAGGGGGCGCAAATAATTCACCCCTCCACTTT	CASSRYRPGGANNSPLHF
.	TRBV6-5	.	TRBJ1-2	TGTGCCAGCCGGGACGGTTCTAACTATGGCTACACCTTC	CASRDGSNYGYTF
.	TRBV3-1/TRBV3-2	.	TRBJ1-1	TGTGCCAGCAGCCAGAGGGGAGCGGGCACTGAAGCTTTCTTT	CASSQRGAGTEAFF
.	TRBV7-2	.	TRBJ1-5	TGTGCCAGCACCTCCCTGGGGGGGACTCAGCCCCAGCATTTT	CASTSLGGTQPQHF
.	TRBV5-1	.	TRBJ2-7	TGCGCCAGCAGCGTGGGCAGTTTTACCTACGAGCAGTACTTC	CASSVGSFTYEQYF
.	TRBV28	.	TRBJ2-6	TGTGCCACCATTCTGGCTGGGGCCAACGTCCTGACTTTC	CATILAGANVLTF
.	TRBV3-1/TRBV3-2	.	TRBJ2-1	TGTGCCAGCAGCCAAGCCGTGGGGGCCGCCTACAATGAGCAGTTCTTC	CASSQAVGAAYNEQFF
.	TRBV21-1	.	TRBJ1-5	TGTGCCAGCACCTACTGGGGGGTTCAAATTAAGAGGAATCAGCCCCAGCATTTT	CASTYWGVQIKRNQPQHF
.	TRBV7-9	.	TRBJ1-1	TGTGCCAGCAGCTTTGCTGTGGGCACTGAAGCTTTCTTT	CASSFAVGTEAFF
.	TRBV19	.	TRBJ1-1	TGTGCCAGTGGGGAAACAGTCGGGGCTTTCTTT	CASGETVGAFF
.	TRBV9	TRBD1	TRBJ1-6	TGTGCCAGCAGCGCGACGGGACAGGGTGAGCCACTCCTCCACTTT	CASSATGQGEPLLHF
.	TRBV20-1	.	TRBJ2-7	TGCAGTGCTAGTGGCCCAGGCGAGCAGTACTTC	CSASGPGEQYF
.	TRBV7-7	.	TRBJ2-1	TGTGCTAGCAGCTTTGGCGAAAGGGGACTTCAGTTCTTC	CASSFGERGLQFF
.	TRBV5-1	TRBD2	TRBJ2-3	TGCGCCAGCAGCCGCCCCGGGACTATTAACACAGATACGCAGTATTTT	CASSRPGTINTDTQYF
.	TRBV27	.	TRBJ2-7	TGTGCCAGCAGTTTCACGAAGCCCTACGAGCAGTACTTC	CASSFTKPYEQYF
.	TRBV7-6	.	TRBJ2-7	TGTGCCAGCAGCTTAAGTACGAACTACGAGCAGTACTTC	CASSLSTNYEQYF
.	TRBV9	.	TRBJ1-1	TGTGCCAGCAGCCAGGGGAATCTGAACACTGAAGCTTTCTTT	CASSQGNLNTEAFF
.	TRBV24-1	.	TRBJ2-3	TGTGCCACCAGTTCGGGGGCCCGGGCAGATACGCAGTATTTT	CATSSGARADTQYF